Reported below is one T cell receptor beta chain. Produced via immunoSEQ multiplex PCR; TCRdb's table is partial and in-frame only. The table lists tens of thousands of clones, approximately 80% of them singletons. V was clipped by 5 bases and J by 4 bases; unmatched bases: 4. The germline CDR1 and CDR2 sequences are SGHTA and FQGTGA. The CDR3 extends over 15 amino acids. The data are from a study of OX40 agonist ivuxolimab in advanced cancers. The J gene is TRBJ2-1, the V gene TRBV7-3; 11 bases agree with TRBD2. This clonotype originated in an adult with an advanced solid tumor such as melanoma, head and neck, liver or kidney cancer. The sample consisted of CD4+ or CD8+ T cells sorted from blood, taken in a trial of the OX40 agonist ivuxolimab. The CDR3 region has the DNA TGTGCCAGCAGCCCCGGGACTAGCGGATACAATGAGCAGTTCTTC. Translated, it gives CASSPGTSGYNEQFF.